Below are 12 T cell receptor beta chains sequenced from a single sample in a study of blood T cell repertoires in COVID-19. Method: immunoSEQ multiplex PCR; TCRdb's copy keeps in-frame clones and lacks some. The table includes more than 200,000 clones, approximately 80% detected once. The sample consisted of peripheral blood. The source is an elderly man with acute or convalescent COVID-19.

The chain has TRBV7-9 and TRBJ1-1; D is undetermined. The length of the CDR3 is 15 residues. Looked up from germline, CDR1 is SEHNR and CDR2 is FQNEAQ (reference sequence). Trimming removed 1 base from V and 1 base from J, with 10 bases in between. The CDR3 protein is CASSLDPVPNTEAFF. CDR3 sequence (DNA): TGTGCCAGCAGCTTAGATCCGGTTCCGAACACTGAAGCTTTCTTT.

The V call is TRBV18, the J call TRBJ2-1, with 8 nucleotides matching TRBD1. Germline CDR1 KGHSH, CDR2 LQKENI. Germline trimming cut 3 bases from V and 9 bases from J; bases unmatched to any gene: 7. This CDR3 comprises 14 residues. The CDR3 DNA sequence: TGTGCCAGCTCACCCCGGGACAGGACGGGTGAGCAGTTCTTC. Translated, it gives CASSPRDRTGEQFF.

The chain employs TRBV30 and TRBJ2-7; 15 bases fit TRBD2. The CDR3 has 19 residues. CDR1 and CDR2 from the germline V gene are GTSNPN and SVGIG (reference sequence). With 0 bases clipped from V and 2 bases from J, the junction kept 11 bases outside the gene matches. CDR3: CAWSVPGLAGGPIPYEQYF. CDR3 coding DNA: TGTGCCTGGAGTGTCCCGGGACTAGCGGGAGGCCCTATACCCTACGAGCAGTACTTC. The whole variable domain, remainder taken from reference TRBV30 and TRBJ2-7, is SQTIHQWPATLVQPVGSPLSLECTVEGTSNPNLYWYRQAAGRGLQLLFYSVGIGQISSEVPQNLSASRPQDRQFILSSKKLLLSDSGFYLCAWSVPGLAGGPIPYEQYFGPGTRLTVT.

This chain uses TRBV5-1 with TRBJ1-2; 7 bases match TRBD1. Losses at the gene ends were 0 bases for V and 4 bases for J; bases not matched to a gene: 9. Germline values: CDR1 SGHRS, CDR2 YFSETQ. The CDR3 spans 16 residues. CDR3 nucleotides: TGCGCCAGCAGCTTGGAGCCAACAGGGGCCGCCTATGGCTACACCTTC. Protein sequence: CASSLEPTGAAYGYTF. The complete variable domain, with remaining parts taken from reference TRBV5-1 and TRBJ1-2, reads KAGVTQTPRYLIKTRGQQVTLSCSPISGHRSVSWYQQTPGQGLQFLFEYFSETQRNKGNFPGRFSGRQFSNSRSEMNVSTLELGDSALYLCASSLEPTGAAYGYTFGSGTRLTVV.

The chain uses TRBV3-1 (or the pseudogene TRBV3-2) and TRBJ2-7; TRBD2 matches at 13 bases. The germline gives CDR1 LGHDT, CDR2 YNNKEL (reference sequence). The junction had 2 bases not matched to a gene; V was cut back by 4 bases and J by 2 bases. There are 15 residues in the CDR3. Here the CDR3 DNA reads TGTGCCAGCAGCCCGGGACTAGCGGGAACCTACGAGCAGTACTTC. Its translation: CASSPGLAGTYEQYF.

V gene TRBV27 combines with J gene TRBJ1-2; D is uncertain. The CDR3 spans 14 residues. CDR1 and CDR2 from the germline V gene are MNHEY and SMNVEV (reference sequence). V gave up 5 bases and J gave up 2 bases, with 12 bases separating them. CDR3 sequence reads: CASSLLPGNYGYTF. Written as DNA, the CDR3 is TGTGCCAGCAGTCTTCTCCCGGGGAACTATGGCTACACCTTC.

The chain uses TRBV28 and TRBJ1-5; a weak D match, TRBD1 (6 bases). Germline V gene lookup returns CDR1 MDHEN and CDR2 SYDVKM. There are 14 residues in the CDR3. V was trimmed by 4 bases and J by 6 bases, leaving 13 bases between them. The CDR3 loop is CASSSGGAIQPQHF. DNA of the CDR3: TGTGCCAGCAGTTCCGGGGGGGCGATTCAGCCCCAGCATTTT. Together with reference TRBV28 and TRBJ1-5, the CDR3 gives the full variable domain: DVKVTQSSRYLVKRTGEKVFLECVQDMDHENMFWYRQDPGLGLRLIYFSYDVKMKEKGDIPEGYSVSREKKERFSLILESASTNQTSMYLCASSSGGAIQPQHFGDGTRLSIL.

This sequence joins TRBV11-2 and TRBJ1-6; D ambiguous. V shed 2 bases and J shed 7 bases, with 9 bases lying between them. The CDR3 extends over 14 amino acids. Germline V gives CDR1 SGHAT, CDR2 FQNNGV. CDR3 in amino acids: CASSLQSPNSPLHF. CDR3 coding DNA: TGTGCCAGCAGCTTACAAAGCCCGAATTCACCCCTCCACTTT.

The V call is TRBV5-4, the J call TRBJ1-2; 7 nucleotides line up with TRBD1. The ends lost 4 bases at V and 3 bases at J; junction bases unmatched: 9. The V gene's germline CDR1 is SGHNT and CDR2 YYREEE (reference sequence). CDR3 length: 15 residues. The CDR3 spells CASSPPPGTDYGYTF. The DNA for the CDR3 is TGTGCCAGCAGCCCCCCTCCCGGGACAGACTATGGCTACACCTTC.

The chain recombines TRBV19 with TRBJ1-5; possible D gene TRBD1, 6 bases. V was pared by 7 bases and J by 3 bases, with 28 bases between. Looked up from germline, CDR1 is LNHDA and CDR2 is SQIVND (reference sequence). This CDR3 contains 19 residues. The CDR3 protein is CASTNLRDINHPPNQPQHF. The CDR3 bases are TGTGCCAGTACCAACCTCCGGGACATTAATCACCCACCCAATCAGCCCCAGCATTTT. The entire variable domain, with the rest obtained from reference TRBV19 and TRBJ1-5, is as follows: DGGITQSPKYLFRKEGQNVTLSCEQNLNHDAMYWYRQDPGQGLRLIYYSQIVNDFQKGDIAEGYSVSREKKESFPLTVTSAQKNPTAFYLCASTNLRDINHPPNQPQHFGDGTRLSIL.

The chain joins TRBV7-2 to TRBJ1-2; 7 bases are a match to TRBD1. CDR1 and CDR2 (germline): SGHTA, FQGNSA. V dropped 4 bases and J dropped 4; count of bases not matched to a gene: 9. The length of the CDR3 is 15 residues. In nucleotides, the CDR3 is TGTGCCAGCAGCTCCCTCGGGGGACAGAGCTATGGCTACACCTTC. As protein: CASSSLGGQSYGYTF. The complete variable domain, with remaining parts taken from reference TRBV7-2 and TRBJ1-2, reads GAGVSQSPSNKVTEKGKDVELRCDPISGHTALYWYRQSLGQGLEFLIYFQGNSAPDKSGLPSDRFSAERTGGSVSTLTIQRTQQEDSAVYLCASSSLGGQSYGYTFGSGTRLTVV.

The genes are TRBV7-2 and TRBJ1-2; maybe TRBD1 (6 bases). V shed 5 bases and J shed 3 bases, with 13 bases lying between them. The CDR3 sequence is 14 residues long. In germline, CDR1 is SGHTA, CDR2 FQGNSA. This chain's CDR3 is CASSPRGGHYGYTF. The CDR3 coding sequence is TGTGCCAGCAGCCCCCGCGGGGGCCACTATGGCTACACCTTC.